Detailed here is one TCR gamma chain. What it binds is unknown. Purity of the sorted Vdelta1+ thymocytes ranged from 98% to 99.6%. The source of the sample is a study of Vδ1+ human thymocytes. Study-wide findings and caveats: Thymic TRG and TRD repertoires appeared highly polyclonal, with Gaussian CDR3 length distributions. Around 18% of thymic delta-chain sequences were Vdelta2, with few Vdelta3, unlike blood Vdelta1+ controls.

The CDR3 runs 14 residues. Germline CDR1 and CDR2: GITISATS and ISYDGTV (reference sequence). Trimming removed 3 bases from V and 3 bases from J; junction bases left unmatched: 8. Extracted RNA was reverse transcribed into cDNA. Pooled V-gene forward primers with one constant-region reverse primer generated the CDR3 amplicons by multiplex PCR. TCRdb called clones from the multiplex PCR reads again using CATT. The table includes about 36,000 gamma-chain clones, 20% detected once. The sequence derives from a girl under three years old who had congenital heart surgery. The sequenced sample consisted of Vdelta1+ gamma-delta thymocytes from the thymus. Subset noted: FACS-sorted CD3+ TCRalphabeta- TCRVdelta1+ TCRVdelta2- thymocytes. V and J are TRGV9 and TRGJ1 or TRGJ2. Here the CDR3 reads CALWESSPYYKKLF. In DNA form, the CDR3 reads TGTGCCTTGTGGGAGTCCTCCCCTTATTATAAGAAACTCTTT.